The 28 T cell receptor beta chains given below trace back to one sample, sequenced in a study of T cell changes during pregnancy in multiple sclerosis. Repertoires were generated with immunoSEQ multiplex PCR, while TCRdb's copy carries only in-frame clones and drops some. This table has tens of thousands of clones, 91% appearing once. The sequencing here drew on peripheral blood, taken in the first trimester of pregnancy. The receptors were sampled from a female donor in good health, enrolled as a control in a pregnancy study.

J is TRBJ2-7 and V is TRBV6-1; possible D gene TRBD1, 5 bases. The CDR3 has 13 residues. Between the trimmed V and J ends, which lost 10 bases and 7 bases, there was a span of 20 bases. The germline V gene encodes CDR1 MNHNS and CDR2 SASEGT. The CDR3 loop reads CANSRDGAFEQYF. As DNA, the CDR3 is TGTGCCAACTCAAGGGATGGGGCCTTTGAGCAGTACTTC.

The chain combines TRBV18 with TRBJ1-5; no reliable D call. CDR1 is KGHSH and CDR2 is LQKENI in the germline V gene. This CDR3 has 14 residues. Trimming left V 5 bases short and J 0 bases short, with 8 bases between. CDR3 DNA sequence: TGTGCCAGCTCAGGGCAGTATAGCAATCAGCCCCAGCATTTT. It codes for CASSGQYSNQPQHF.

This clone came up once. The chain uses TRBV6-1 and TRBJ2-4; D is possibly TRBD1 (6 bases). This CDR3 has 13 amino acids. Germline CDR1 is MNHNS and CDR2 is SASEGT. Trimming cost V 4 bases and J 10 bases, with 14 bases left between them. The CDR3 reads CASSVNPGAIQYF. CDR3 in DNA: TGTGCCAGCAGTGTTAACCCAGGGGCAATTCAGTACTTC.

CDR3 region: CASSQDWGQGGSPLHF. Written as DNA, the CDR3 is TGCGCCAGCAGCCAAGATTGGGGGCAGGGGGGCTCACCCCTCCACTTT. The rearrangement links TRBV4-3 to TRBJ1-6; 7 nucleotides agree with TRBD1. The V and J ends lost 0 bases and 10 bases, in that order; junction bases with no gene match: 9. Germline CDR1 is LGHNA and CDR2 is YSLEER. The CDR3 runs 16 residues.

V is TRBV6-1 and J is TRBJ2-2; D remains unclear. There are 12 residues in the CDR3. The germline CDR1 and CDR2 sequences are MNHNS and SASEGT. Trimming cost V 6 bases and J 2 bases, with 4 bases left between them. The chain's CDR3 is CASSQNTGELFF. CDR3 in DNA: TGTGCCAGCAGCCAAAACACCGGGGAGCTGTTTTTT.

The chain couples TRBV14 to TRBJ2-3; perhaps TRBD1 as D (6 bases). Trimming shortened V by 4 bases and J by 5 bases, and 19 bases separated the two germline ends. CDR1 and CDR2 (germline): SGHDN, FVKESK. The CDR3 has 16 amino acids. CDR3 in DNA: TGTGCCAGCAGCCTATCCAGATACAGGGAAGGAGATACGCAGTATTTT. This sequence encodes CASSLSRYREGDTQYF.

This sequence joins TRBV5-6 and TRBJ1-2, with 7 bases matching TRBD1. Germline values: CDR1 SGHDT, CDR2 YYEEEE. The CDR3 extends over 14 amino acids. Losses at the gene ends were 4 bases for V and 0 bases for J; bases not matched to a gene: 3. CDR3 amino acids: CASSRDRANYGYTF. The CDR3 DNA sequence: TGTGCCAGCAGCCGGGACAGAGCTAACTATGGCTACACCTTC.

The J gene is TRBJ2-5, the V gene TRBV4-2, with 16 bases matching TRBD2. CDR1 and CDR2 from the germline V gene are LGHNA and YNFKEQ. J was trimmed by 4 bases and V by 1 base; bases with no gene match: 6. The CDR3 is made up of 18 amino acids. CDR3 amino acids: CASSQVGTSGGAGETQYF. CDR3 in DNA: TGTGCCAGCAGCCAAGTGGGGACTAGCGGGGGGGCGGGAGAGACCCAGTACTTC.

The rearrangement links TRBV6-1 to TRBJ2-4, with D possibly matching TRBD2 (5 bases). V was trimmed by 6 bases and J by 6 bases, leaving 9 bases between them. Germline CDR1 is MNHNS and CDR2 is SASEGT. CDR3 size: 12 residues. In DNA form, the CDR3 reads TGTGCCAGCAGGAGCAGCGGAAACATTCAGTACTTC. This codes for CASRSSGNIQYF.

V usage is TRBV2 and J usage is TRBJ1-1; D is unresolved. The length of the CDR3 is 12 residues. V lost 3 bases, J lost 5 bases, and 7 bases lay in between. CDR1 is SNHLY and CDR2 is FYNNEI in the germline V gene. CDR3 residues: CASSDWETEAFF. CDR3 DNA sequence: TGTGCCAGCAGTGATTGGGAGACTGAAGCTTTCTTT. The whole variable domain, remainder taken from reference TRBV2 and TRBJ1-1, is EPEVTQTPSHQVTQMGQEVILRCVPISNHLYFYWYRQILGQKVEFLVSFYNNEISEKSEIFDDQFSVERPDGSNFTLKIRSTKLEDSAMYFCASSDWETEAFFGQGTRLTVV.

This clone has just one count. This chain uses TRBV6-4 with TRBJ1-2; 8 nucleotides match TRBD1. Germline V gives CDR1 MRHNA, CDR2 SNTAGT. CDR3 length equals 14 residues. The J segment lost 4 bases and the V segment lost 5 bases, leaving 6 bases of the junction unmatched. Here the CDR3 reads CASSPGGAPYGYTF. CDR3 sequence (DNA): TGTGCCAGCAGTCCAGGGGGCGCCCCCTATGGCTACACCTTC.

V gene TRBV7-2 combines with J gene TRBJ1-2; TRBD1 might be the D (5 bases). Trimming stripped 1 base from V and 6 bases from J, with 15 bases between. CDR1 and CDR2 (germline): SGHTA, FQGNSA. This CDR3 region has 15 residues. This chain's CDR3 is CASSLVVGDYNGYTF. CDR3 DNA sequence: TGTGCCAGCAGCTTAGTGGTTGGGGACTATAATGGCTACACCTTC.

The chain carries TRBV10-3 and TRBJ1-1; TRBD1 might be the D (6 bases). Germline V lookup: CDR1 ENHRY, CDR2 SYGVKD. V lost 6 bases to trimming and J lost 2 bases, with 16 bases between them. CDR3 size: 15 residues. The CDR3 here is CAISTSGTPNTEAFF. DNA for the CDR3: TGTGCCATCAGCACATCCGGGACACCCAACACTGAAGCTTTCTTT.

This sequence joins TRBV4-3 and TRBJ1-3; D remains ambiguous. Trimming cost V 0 bases and J 0 bases, with 9 bases left between them. The germline V gene has CDR1 LGHNA and CDR2 YSLEER. This CDR3 region has 16 residues. CDR3 DNA sequence: TGCGCCAGCAGCCAAGATAGAAGCCTCTCTGGAAACACCATATATTTT. Translation: CASSQDRSLSGNTIYF.

The chain is built from TRBV13 and TRBJ2-3; D gene unclear. The germline V and J ends were trimmed by 0 bases and 2 bases, with 9 bases remaining between them. The germline V gene encodes CDR1 PRHDT and CDR2 FYEKMQ (reference sequence). The CDR3 spans 15 residues. CDR3 protein: CASSLGTTDTDTQYF. DNA for the CDR3: TGTGCCAGCAGCTTAGGGACAACCGACACAGATACGCAGTATTTT.

The chain recombines TRBV30 with TRBJ1-1, with 7 bases identical to TRBD1. Losses at the gene ends were 1 base for V and 5 bases for J; bases not matched to a gene: 7. The CDR3 sequence is 14 residues long. Per the germline V gene, CDR1 is GTSNPN and CDR2 is SVGIG (reference sequence). The CDR3, as DNA: TGTGCCTGGAGTGAAGGGGGCTCGGGTACTGAAGCTTTCTTT. It codes for CAWSEGGSGTEAFF.

The chain has TRBV9 and TRBJ1-2, with TRBD1 identical over 7 bases. The V and J ends lost 0 bases and 5 bases, in that order; junction bases with no gene match: 10. Germline V CDR1 and CDR2: SGDLS, YYNGEE. The CDR3 totals 16 residues. CDR3 in DNA: TGTGCCAGCAGCGTAGCCCGAGACAGGGAAGGGTATGGCTACACCTTC. Translating gives CASSVARDREGYGYTF. Full variable domain (remainder filled in from reference TRBV9 and TRBJ1-2): DSGVTQTPKHLITATGQRVTLRCSPRSGDLSVYWYQQSLDQGLQFLIQYYNGEERAKGNILERFSAQQFPDLHSELNLSSLELGDSALYFCASSVARDREGYGYTFGSGTRLTVV.

The rearrangement links TRBV29-1 to TRBJ1-2; tentatively, D is TRBD1 (6 bases). Germline loops: CDR1 SQVTM, CDR2 ANQGSEA. The V end was cut by 2 bases, the J end by 7 bases, with 14 bases between. The CDR3 has 13 amino acids. The CDR3 sequence is CSVEIRGAGGYTF. DNA for the CDR3: TGCAGCGTTGAAATCCGGGGGGCGGGTGGCTACACCTTC.

The gene calls are TRBV5-8 and TRBJ2-1; TRBD2 agrees at 10 bases. Germline V gene data show CDR1 as SGHTS and CDR2 as YDEGEE. The CDR3 has 16 amino acids. J gave up 8 bases and V 0 bases, and 8 bases lay outside the gene matches. CDR3 sequence (DNA): TGTGCCAGCAGCTTGGCGGGTAGCGGGGGGAACGATGAGCAGTTCTTC. This gives the protein CASSLAGSGGNDEQFF. The whole variable domain, remainder taken from reference TRBV5-8 and TRBJ2-1, is EAGVTQSPTHLIKTRGQQATLRCSPISGHTSVYWYQQALGLGLQFLLWYDEGEERNRGNFPPRFSGRQFPNYSSELNVNALELEDSALYLCASSLAGSGGNDEQFFGPGTRLTVL.

The V and J genes are TRBV10-3 and TRBJ1-6; a weak D match, TRBD1 (5 bases). The germline V gene encodes CDR1 ENHRY and CDR2 SYGVKD. The CDR3 covers 15 residues. Trimming stripped 6 bases from V and 8 bases from J, with 17 bases between. The CDR3 loop is CAIRNGGTADSPLHF. CDR3 nucleotides: TGTGCCATCAGAAATGGCGGGACGGCGGATTCACCCCTCCACTTT.

This clone occurred a few times. The chain joins TRBV2 to TRBJ2-5; 13 nucleotides align to TRBD2. This CDR3 comprises 14 residues. The V and J ends lost 3 bases and 5 bases, in that order; junction bases with no gene match: 0. Germline V lookup: CDR1 SNHLY, CDR2 FYNNEI. CDR3 in amino acids: CASSEGLAGETQYF. The CDR3 DNA reads TGTGCCAGCAGTGAGGGACTAGCGGGGGAGACCCAGTACTTC.

This clone was observed a few times. The chain links TRBV30 to TRBJ1-1, with 7 bases matching TRBD1. After removal of 1 base from V and 4 bases from J, the junction contained 0 bases not matched to a gene. Germline loops: CDR1 GTSNPN, CDR2 SVGIG (reference sequence). This CDR3 has 12 amino acids. The DNA of the CDR3 is TGTGCCTGGAGTGAGGGGGCCACTGAAGCTTTCTTT. Its protein is CAWSEGATEAFF. Based on the CDR3 plus reference TRBV30 and TRBJ1-1, the full variable domain is SQTIHQWPATLVQPVGSPLSLECTVEGTSNPNLYWYRQAAGRGLQLLFYSVGIGQISSEVPQNLSASRPQDRQFILSSKKLLLSDSGFYLCAWSEGATEAFFGQGTRLTVV.

J is TRBJ2-5 and V is TRBV4-2; D call uncertain. The CDR3 is made up of 15 amino acids. V lost 7 bases to trimming and J lost 1 base, with 16 bases between them. Looked up from germline, CDR1 is LGHNA and CDR2 is YNFKEQ. The CDR3 sequence is CASTLGPYTQETQYF. DNA of the CDR3: TGTGCCAGCACCCTAGGTCCCTATACCCAAGAGACCCAGTACTTC.

The V call is TRBV7-3, the J call TRBJ1-2; 11 bases match TRBD1. With V trimmed by 3 bases and J by 0 bases, 3 bases remained unmatched. The CDR3 totals 16 residues. The germline CDR1 and CDR2 sequences are SGHTA and FQGTGA. CDR3 DNA sequence: TGTGCCAGCAGCTTCGGGACAGGGGGATCTAACTATGGCTACACCTTC. Protein: CASSFGTGGSNYGYTF.

V gene TRBV4-1 combines with J gene TRBJ1-6; D possibly corresponds to TRBD1 (5 bases). Trimming took 5 bases from V and 6 from J, leaving 5 bases between them. The CDR3 contains 12 residues. Germline V lookup: CDR1 MGHRA, CDR2 YSYEKL. This CDR3 is CASSRGNSPLHF. CDR3 nucleotide sequence: TGCGCCAGCAGCAGGGGTAATTCACCCCTCCACTTT.

The J gene is TRBJ2-3, the V gene TRBV6-1; 10 bases match TRBD2. The V gene's germline CDR1 is MNHNS and CDR2 SASEGT. The V and J ends lost 3 bases and 0 bases, in that order; junction bases with no gene match: 6. This CDR3 has 17 residues. The CDR3 bases are TGTGCCAGCAGTGAGGGGATAGCGGGGGGCAGCACAGATACGCAGTATTTT. Translation gives CASSEGIAGGSTDTQYF.

J is TRBJ1-1 and V is TRBV6-6, with D perhaps TRBD1 (5 bases). V lost 5 bases and J 10 bases, leaving 11 bases between the germline ends. Germline loops: CDR1 MNHNY, CDR2 SVGAGI (reference sequence). The CDR3 loop spans 11 amino acids. Here the CDR3 reads CASSRGIVAFF. Here the CDR3 DNA reads TGTGCCAGCAGTAGGGGAATAGTAGCTTTCTTT.

This clone was seen only once. The chain is built from TRBV18 and TRBJ1-6; TRBD1 agrees at 7 bases. V was clipped by 6 bases and J by 9 bases; unmatched bases: 14. This CDR3 contains 16 residues. The germline V gene has CDR1 KGHSH and CDR2 LQKENI. CDR3 sequence reads: CASSSTTGASGSPLHF. CDR3 DNA sequence: TGTGCCAGCTCTTCTACTACAGGGGCAAGCGGTTCACCCCTCCACTTT.